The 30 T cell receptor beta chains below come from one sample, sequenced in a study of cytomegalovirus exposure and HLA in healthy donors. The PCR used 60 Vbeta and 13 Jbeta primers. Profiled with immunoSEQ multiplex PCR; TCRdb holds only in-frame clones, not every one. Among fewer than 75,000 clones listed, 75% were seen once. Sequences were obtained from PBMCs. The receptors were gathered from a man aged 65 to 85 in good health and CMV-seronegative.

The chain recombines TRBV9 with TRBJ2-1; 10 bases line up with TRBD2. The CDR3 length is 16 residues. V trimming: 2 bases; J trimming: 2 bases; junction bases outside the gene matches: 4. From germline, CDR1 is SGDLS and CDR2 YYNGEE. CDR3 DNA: TGTGCCAGCAGCGTGTCTAGCGGGGGCCCCTACAATGAGCAGTTCTTC. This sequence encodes CASSVSSGGPYNEQFF.

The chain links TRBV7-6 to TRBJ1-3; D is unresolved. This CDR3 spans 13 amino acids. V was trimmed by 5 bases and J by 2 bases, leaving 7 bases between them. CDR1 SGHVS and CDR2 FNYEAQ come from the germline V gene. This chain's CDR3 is CASSPGPGNTIYF. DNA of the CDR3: TGTGCCAGCAGCCCTGGGCCTGGAAACACCATATATTTT.

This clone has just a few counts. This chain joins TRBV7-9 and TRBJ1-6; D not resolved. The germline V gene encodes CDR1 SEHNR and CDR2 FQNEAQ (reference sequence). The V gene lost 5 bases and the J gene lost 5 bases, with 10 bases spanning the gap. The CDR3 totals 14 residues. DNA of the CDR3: TGTGCCAGCAGCCGTCTAAGCGATAATTCACCCCTCCACTTT. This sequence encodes CASSRLSDNSPLHF.

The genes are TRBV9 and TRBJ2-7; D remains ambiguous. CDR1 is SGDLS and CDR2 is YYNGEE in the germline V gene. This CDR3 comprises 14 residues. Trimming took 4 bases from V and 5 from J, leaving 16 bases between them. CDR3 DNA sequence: TGTGCCAGCAGCCCCCGACTCTTTACCAACGAGCAGTACTTC. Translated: CASSPRLFTNEQYF.

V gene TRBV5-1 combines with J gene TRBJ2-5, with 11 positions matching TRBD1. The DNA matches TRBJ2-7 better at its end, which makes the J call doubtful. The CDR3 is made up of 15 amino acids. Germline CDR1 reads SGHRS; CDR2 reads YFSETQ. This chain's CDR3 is CASSPGQGGSYEQYF. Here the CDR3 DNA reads TGCGCCAGCAGCCCGGGACAGGGGGGCTCCTACGAGCAGTACTTC.

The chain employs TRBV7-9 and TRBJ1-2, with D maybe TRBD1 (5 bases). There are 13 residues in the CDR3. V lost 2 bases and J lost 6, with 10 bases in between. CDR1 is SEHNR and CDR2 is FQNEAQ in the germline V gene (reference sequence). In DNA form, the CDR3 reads TGTGCCAGCAGCTTACGGGAGGGGAATGGCTACACCTTC. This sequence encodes CASSLREGNGYTF.

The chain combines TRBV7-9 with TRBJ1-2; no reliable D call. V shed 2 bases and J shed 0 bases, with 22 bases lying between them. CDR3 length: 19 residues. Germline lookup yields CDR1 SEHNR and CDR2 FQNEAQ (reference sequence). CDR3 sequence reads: CASSLLGPSSAQANYGYTF. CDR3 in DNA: TGTGCCAGCAGCTTACTGGGCCCTAGCTCCGCGCAGGCTAACTATGGCTACACCTTC.

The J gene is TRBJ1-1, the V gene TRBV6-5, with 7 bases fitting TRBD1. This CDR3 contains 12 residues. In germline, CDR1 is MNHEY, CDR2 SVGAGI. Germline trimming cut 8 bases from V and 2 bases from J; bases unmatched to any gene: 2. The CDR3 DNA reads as TGTGCCAGCGGGGACAGCAACACTGAAGCTTTCTTT. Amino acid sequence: CASGDSNTEAFF.

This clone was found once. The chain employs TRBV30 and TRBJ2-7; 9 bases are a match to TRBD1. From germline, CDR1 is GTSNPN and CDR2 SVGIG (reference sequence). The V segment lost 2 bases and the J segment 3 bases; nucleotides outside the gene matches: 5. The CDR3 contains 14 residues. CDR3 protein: CAWSPGTGRYEQYF. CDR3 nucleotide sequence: TGTGCCTGGAGTCCCGGGACAGGGCGCTACGAGCAGTACTTC.

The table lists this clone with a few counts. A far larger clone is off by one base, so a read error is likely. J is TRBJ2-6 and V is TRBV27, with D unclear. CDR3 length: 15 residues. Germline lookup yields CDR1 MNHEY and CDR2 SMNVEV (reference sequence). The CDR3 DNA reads TGTGCCAGCAGTTCCCGGAGCTCTGGGTCCAACGTCCTGACTTTC. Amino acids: CASSSRSSGSNVLTF.

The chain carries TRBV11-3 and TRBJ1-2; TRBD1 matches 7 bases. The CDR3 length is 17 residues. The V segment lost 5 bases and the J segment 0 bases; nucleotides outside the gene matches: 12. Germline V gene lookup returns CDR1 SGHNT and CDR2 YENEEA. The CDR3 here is CASSPTASDRANYGYTF. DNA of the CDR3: TGTGCCAGCAGCCCCACCGCCTCCGACAGGGCTAACTATGGCTACACCTTC.

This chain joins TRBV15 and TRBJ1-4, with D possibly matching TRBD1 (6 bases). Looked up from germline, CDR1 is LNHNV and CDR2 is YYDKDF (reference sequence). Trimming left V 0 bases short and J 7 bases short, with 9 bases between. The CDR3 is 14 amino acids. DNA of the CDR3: TGTGCCACCAGCAGAGACAGGGGTGGTGAAAAACTGTTTTTT. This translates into CATSRDRGGEKLFF. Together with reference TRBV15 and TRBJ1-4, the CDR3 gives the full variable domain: DAMVIQNPRYQVTQFGKPVTLSCSQTLNHNVMYWYQQKSSQAPKLLFHYYDKDFNNEADTPDNFQSRRPNTSFCFLDIRSPGLGDTAMYLCATSRDRGGEKLFFGSGTQLSVL.

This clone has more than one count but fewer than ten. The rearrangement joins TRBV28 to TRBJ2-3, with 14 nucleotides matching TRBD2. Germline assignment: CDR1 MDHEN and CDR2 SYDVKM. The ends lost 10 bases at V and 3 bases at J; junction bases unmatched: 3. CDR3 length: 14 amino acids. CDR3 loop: CAIGTSGGTDTQYF. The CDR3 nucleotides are TGTGCCATCGGGACTAGCGGGGGTACAGATACGCAGTATTTT.

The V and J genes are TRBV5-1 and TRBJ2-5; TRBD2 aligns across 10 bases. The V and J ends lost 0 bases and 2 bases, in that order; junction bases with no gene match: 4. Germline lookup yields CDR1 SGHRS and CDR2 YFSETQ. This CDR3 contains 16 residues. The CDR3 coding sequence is TGCGCCAGCAGCTTGGGGCCTAGCGGGGGTCAAGAGACCCAGTACTTC. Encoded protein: CASSLGPSGGQETQYF.

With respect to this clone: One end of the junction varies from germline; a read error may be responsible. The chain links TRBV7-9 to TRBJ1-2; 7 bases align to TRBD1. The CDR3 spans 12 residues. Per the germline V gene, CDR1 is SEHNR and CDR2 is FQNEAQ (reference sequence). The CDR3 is CSSSLRQGQYTF. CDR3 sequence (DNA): TGTTCCAGCAGCTTGAGACAGGGCCAGTACACCTTC.

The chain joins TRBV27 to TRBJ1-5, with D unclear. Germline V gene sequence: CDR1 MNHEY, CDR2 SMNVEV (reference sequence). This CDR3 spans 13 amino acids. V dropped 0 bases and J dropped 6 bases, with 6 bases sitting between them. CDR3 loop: CASSLSFGQPQHF. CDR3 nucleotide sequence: TGTGCCAGCAGTTTATCATTCGGTCAGCCCCAGCATTTT.

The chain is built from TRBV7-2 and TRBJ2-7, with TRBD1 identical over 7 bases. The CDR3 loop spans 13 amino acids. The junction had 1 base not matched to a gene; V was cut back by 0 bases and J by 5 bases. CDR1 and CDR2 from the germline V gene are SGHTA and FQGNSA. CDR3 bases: TGTGCCAGCAGCTTAGCAGGGGGCAACGAGCAGTACTTC. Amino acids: CASSLAGGNEQYF.

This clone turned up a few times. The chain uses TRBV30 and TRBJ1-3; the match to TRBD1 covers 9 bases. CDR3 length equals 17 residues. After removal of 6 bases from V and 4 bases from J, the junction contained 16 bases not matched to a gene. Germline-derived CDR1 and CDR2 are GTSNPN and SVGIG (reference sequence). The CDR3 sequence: CACLPGQGRLPGNTIYF. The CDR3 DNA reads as TGTGCCTGCCTGCCGGGACAGGGACGTTTACCGGGAAACACCATATATTTT. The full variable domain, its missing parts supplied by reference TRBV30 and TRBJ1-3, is SQTIHQWPATLVQPVGSPLSLECTVEGTSNPNLYWYRQAAGRGLQLLFYSVGIGQISSEVPQNLSASRPQDRQFILSSKKLLLSDSGFYLCACLPGQGRLPGNTIYFGEGSWLTVV.

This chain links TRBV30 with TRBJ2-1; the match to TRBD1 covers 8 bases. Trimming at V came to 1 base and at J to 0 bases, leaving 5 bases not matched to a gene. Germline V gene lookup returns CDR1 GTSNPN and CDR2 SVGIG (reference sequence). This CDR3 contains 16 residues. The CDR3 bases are TGTGCCTGGAGTGGAAACGGACAGGGCTCCTACAATGAGCAGTTCTTC. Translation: CAWSGNGQGSYNEQFF.

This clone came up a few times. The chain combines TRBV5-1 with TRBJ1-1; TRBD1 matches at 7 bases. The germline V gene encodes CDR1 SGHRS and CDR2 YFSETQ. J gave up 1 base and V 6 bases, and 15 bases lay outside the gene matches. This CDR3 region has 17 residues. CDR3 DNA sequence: TGCGCCAGCAACTTACGGACCAGACAGGGAAGGAACACTGAAGCTTTCTTT. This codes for CASNLRTRQGRNTEAFF.

CDR3 DNA sequence: TGTGCCAGCAGCTCGGGACTAGCGGGCGGAGAGACCCAGTACTTC. It specifies CASSSGLAGGETQYF. The chain employs TRBV5-5 and TRBJ2-5; 12 bases line up with TRBD2. Germline CDR1 is SGHKS and CDR2 is YYEKEE (reference sequence). Trimming took 3 bases from V and 4 from J; bases not matched to a gene: 4. The CDR3 has 15 amino acids.

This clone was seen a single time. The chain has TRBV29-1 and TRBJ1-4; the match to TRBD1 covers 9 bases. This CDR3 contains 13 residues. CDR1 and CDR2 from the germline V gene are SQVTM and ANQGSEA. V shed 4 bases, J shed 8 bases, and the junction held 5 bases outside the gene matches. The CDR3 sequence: CSVVRTGDEKLFF. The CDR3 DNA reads TGCAGCGTTGTCAGGACAGGGGACGAAAAACTGTTTTTT.

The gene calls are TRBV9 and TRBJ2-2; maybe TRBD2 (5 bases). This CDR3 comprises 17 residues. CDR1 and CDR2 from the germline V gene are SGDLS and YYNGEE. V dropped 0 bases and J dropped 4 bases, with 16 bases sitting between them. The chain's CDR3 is CASSVAGFSVGTGELFF. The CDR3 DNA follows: TGTGCCAGCAGCGTAGCGGGGTTCAGCGTGGGCACCGGGGAGCTGTTTTTT.

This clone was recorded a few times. The CDR3 sequence is CASSRGGSEEKLFF. CDR3 bases: TGCGCCAGCAGCCGAGGAGGTTCTGAGGAAAAACTGTTTTTT. This chain joins TRBV4-3 and TRBJ1-4; D ambiguous. Germline V lookup: CDR1 LGHNA, CDR2 YSLEER. CDR3 size: 14 residues. Between the trimmed V and J ends, which lost 4 bases and 8 bases, there was a span of 14 bases.

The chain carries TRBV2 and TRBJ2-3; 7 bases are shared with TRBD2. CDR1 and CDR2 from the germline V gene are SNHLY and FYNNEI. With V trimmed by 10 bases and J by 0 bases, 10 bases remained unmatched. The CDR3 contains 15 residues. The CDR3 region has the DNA TGTGCCATCCTTACGGGACTATCTAGCACAGATACGCAGTATTTT. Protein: CAILTGLSSTDTQYF.

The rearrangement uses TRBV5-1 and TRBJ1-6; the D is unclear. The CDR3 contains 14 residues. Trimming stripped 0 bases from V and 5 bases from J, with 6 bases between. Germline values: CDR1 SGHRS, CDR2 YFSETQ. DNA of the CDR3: TGCGCCAGCAGCTTGGTGGCGGATAATTCACCCCTCCACTTT. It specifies CASSLVADNSPLHF.

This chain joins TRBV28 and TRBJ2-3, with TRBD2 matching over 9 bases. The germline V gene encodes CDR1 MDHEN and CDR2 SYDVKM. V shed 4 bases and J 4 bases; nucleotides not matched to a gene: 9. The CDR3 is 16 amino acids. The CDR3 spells CASSYSGGGAPDTQYF. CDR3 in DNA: TGTGCCAGCAGTTATTCCGGCGGGGGGGCCCCAGATACGCAGTATTTT.

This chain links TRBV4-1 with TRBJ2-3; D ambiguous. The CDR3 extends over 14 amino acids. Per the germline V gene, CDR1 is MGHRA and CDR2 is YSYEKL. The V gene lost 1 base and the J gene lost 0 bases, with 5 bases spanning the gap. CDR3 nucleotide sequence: TGCGCCAGCAGCCAAGGAGGCAGCACAGATACGCAGTATTTT. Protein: CASSQGGSTDTQYF.

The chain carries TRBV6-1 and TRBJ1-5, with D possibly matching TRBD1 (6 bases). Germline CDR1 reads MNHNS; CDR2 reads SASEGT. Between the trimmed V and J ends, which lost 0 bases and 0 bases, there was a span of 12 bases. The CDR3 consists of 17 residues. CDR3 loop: CASSEAPLGGSNQPQHF. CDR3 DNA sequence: TGTGCCAGCAGTGAAGCGCCTCTAGGGGGTAGCAATCAGCCCCAGCATTTT.

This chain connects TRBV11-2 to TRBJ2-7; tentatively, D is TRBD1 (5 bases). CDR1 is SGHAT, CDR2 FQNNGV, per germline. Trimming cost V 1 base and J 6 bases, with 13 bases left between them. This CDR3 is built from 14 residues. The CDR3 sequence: CASSLVQGLGEQYF. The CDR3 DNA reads TGTGCCAGCAGCTTAGTCCAGGGATTGGGCGAGCAGTACTTC.